This passage covers 2 T cell receptor beta chains from one sample sequenced in a study of blood T cell repertoires in COVID-19. Clones were read by immunoSEQ multiplex PCR, and TCRdb kept only the in-frame ones, dropping some. The sample yields about 130,000 clones, 70% to 85% seen once. Material: peripheral blood. All receptors derive from a woman between 45 and 65 years old with acute or convalescent COVID-19.

The J gene is TRBJ2-1, the V gene TRBV10-3; TRBD2 aligns across 8 bases. The V gene's germline CDR1 is ENHRY and CDR2 SYGVKD. This CDR3 comprises 13 residues. J lost 6 bases, V lost 10 bases, and 8 bases had no gene match. DNA for the CDR3: TGTGCCACCGGGGGGGCCGGGAGCAATGAGCAGTTCTTC. This translates into CATGGAGSNEQFF.

V gene TRBV19 combines with J gene TRBJ1-1, with a weak D call TRBD1 (6 bases). The CDR3 has 13 amino acids. From germline, CDR1 is LNHDA and CDR2 SQIVND (reference sequence). Trimming stripped 2 bases from V and 6 bases from J, with 10 bases between. The CDR3 nucleotides read TGTGCCAGTAGTATACAGGGGTCCCCTGAAGCTTTCTTT. It codes for CASSIQGSPEAFF.